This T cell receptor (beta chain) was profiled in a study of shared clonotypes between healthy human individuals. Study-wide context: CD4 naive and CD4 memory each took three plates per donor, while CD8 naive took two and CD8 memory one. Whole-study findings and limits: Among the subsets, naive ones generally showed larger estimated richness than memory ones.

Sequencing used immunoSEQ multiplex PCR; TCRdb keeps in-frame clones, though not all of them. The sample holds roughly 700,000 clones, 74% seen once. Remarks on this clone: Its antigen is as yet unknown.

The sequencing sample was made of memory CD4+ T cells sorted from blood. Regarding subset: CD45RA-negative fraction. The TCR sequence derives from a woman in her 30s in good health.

CDR3 nucleotides: TGTGCCATCAAGCCGCAGGCAAGCTCCTACGAGCAGTACTTC. This gives the protein CAIKPQASSYEQYF. The rearrangement joins TRBV10-3 to TRBJ2-7; D not certain. Trimming shortened V by 7 bases and J by 0 bases, and 13 bases separated the two germline ends. Germline assignment: CDR1 ENHRY and CDR2 SYGVKD. This CDR3 contains 14 residues.